These T cell receptor beta chains were read from a single sample in a study of OX40 agonist ivuxolimab in advanced cancers. Measured with immunoSEQ multiplex PCR; TCRdb has only the in-frame clones, and not every one. The table has 60,000 to 80,000 clones, approximately 89% seen once. Specimen: CD4+ or CD8+ T cells sorted from blood, collected in a trial of the OX40 agonist ivuxolimab. These receptors all come from an adult with an advanced solid tumor such as melanoma, head and neck, liver or kidney cancer. Each CDR3 is given with its conserved first and last residue. D genes are given only for firm matches. The size of a clone is reported for some rows only, either as once, few or many, or as a class for expanded clones.

CDR3aa: CASSWRGQGSGANVLTF; CDR3nt: TGTGCCAGCAGCTGGCGGGGACAGGGGTCTGGGGCCAACGTCCTGACTTTC; d_gene: TRBD1; v_gene: TRBV7-8; j_gene: TRBJ2-6; abundance: .
CDR3aa: CASSVQGADSPLHF; CDR3nt: TGTGCCAGCAGTGTGCAGGGGGCGGATTCACCCCTCCACTTT; d_gene: TRBD1; v_gene: TRBV2; j_gene: TRBJ1-6; abundance: few
CDR3aa: CASSMGPLLGELFF; CDR3nt: TGTGCCAGTAGTATGGGACCACTTCTCGGGGAGCTGTTTTTT; d_gene: .; v_gene: TRBV19; j_gene: TRBJ2-2; abundance: once
CDR3aa: CASSSDNLAARGYNEQFF; CDR3nt: TGTGCCAGCAGTTCGGATAATCTAGCGGCAAGGGGTTACAATGAGCAGTTCTTC; d_gene: TRBD2; v_gene: TRBV27; j_gene: TRBJ2-1; abundance: .
CDR3aa: CASSYTGGGNTEAFF; CDR3nt: TGCGCCAGCAGCTACACTGGAGGTGGAAACACTGAAGCTTTCTTT; d_gene: .; v_gene: TRBV5-1; j_gene: TRBJ1-1; abundance: .
CDR3aa: CASSEFRGRDSDTQYF; CDR3nt: TGTGCCAGCAGTGAATTTCGCGGGAGGGATTCAGATACGCAGTATTTT; d_gene: TRBD2; v_gene: TRBV6-1; j_gene: TRBJ2-3; abundance: once
CDR3aa: CAIRGRGMNYGYTF; CDR3nt: TGTGCCATCCGAGGCCGGGGAATGAACTATGGCTACACCTTC; d_gene: .; v_gene: TRBV28; j_gene: TRBJ1-2; abundance: .
CDR3aa: CASSLVIRAFYGGNTEAFF; CDR3nt: TGTGCCAGCAGCTTAGTTATACGGGCCTTCTACGGAGGGAACACTGAAGCTTTCTTT; d_gene: .; v_gene: TRBV11-2; j_gene: TRBJ1-1; abundance: .
CDR3aa: CASSRMGGAGANVLTF; CDR3nt: TGCGCCAGCAGCCGTATGGGGGGCGCTGGGGCCAACGTCCTGACTTTC; d_gene: .; v_gene: TRBV5-1; j_gene: TRBJ2-6; abundance: .
CDR3aa: CASSEMGVPIHYEQYF; CDR3nt: TGCGCCAGCAGTGAGATGGGCGTTCCAATCCACTACGAGCAGTACTTC; d_gene: .; v_gene: TRBV10-2; j_gene: TRBJ2-7; abundance: once
CDR3aa: CASSPWGSQNTEAFF; CDR3nt: TGTGCCAGCAGCCCCTGGGGGTCGCAGAACACTGAAGCTTTCTTT; d_gene: .; v_gene: TRBV5-4; j_gene: TRBJ1-1; abundance: .
CDR3aa: CATSSLAGGLRGRDTQYF; CDR3nt: TGTGCCACCAGCAGCCTAGCGGGGGGCCTACGAGGAAGAGATACGCAGTATTTT; d_gene: TRBD2; v_gene: TRBV15; j_gene: TRBJ2-3; abundance: .
CDR3aa: CASTWGKSNSPLHF; CDR3nt: TGTGCCAGCACATGGGGCAAATCCAATTCACCCCTCCACTTT; d_gene: .; v_gene: TRBV25-1; j_gene: TRBJ1-6; abundance: once
CDR3aa: CASKGDDSGLNEQFF; CDR3nt: TGCGCCAGCAAGGGGGACGATAGCGGCCTCAATGAGCAGTTCTTC; d_gene: .; v_gene: TRBV5-1; j_gene: TRBJ2-1; abundance: .
CDR3aa: CATSSGDVQAYYNSPLHF; CDR3nt: TGTGCCACCAGCAGTGGAGACGTACAGGCCTACTATAATTCACCCCTCCACTTT; d_gene: .; v_gene: TRBV15; j_gene: TRBJ1-6; abundance: .
CDR3aa: CASSDLITRGEQFF; CDR3nt: TGCGCCAGCAGTGACCTAATCACCCGGGGTGAGCAGTTCTTC; d_gene: .; v_gene: TRBV10-2; j_gene: TRBJ2-1; abundance: .
CDR3aa: CASRDQMNTEAFF; CDR3nt: TGTGCCAGCCGAGACCAAATGAACACTGAAGCTTTCTTT; d_gene: .; v_gene: TRBV7-2; j_gene: TRBJ1-1; abundance: .
CDR3aa: CASSGTGNQPQHF; CDR3nt: TGTGCCAGCTCTGGGACAGGCAATCAGCCCCAGCATTTT; d_gene: TRBD1; v_gene: TRBV5-8; j_gene: TRBJ1-5; abundance: .
CDR3aa: CASSPIDRGLEAFF; CDR3nt: TGTGCCAGCAGCCCCATCGACAGGGGACTTGAAGCTTTCTTT; d_gene: TRBD1; v_gene: TRBV28; j_gene: TRBJ1-1; abundance: .
CDR3aa: CAIHAADYGYTF; CDR3nt: TGTGCCATTCATGCTGCCGACTATGGCTACACCTTC; d_gene: .; v_gene: TRBV10-3; j_gene: TRBJ1-2; abundance: .
CDR3aa: CASSRSTGVGTEAFF; CDR3nt: TGTGCCAGCAGTAGGTCAACAGGGGTGGGCACTGAAGCTTTCTTT; d_gene: TRBD1; v_gene: TRBV2; j_gene: TRBJ1-1; abundance: few
CDR3aa: CSVGGPGATDTQYF; CDR3nt: TGCAGCGTTGGGGGCCCTGGGGCCACAGATACGCAGTATTTT; d_gene: .; v_gene: TRBV29-1; j_gene: TRBJ2-3; abundance: .
CDR3aa: CASSSRGNSYEQYF; CDR3nt: TGTGCCAGCAGCTCTCGAGGGAACTCCTACGAGCAGTACTTC; d_gene: .; v_gene: TRBV13; j_gene: TRBJ2-7; abundance: .
CDR3aa: CASGLGTFYGYTF; CDR3nt: TGTGCCAGTGGGCTCGGGACCTTCTATGGCTACACCTTC; d_gene: .; v_gene: TRBV6-5; j_gene: TRBJ1-2; abundance: .
CDR3aa: CASSLGLGGSYEQYF; CDR3nt: TGCGCCAGCAGCTTAGGACTAGGAGGATCCTACGAGCAGTACTTC; d_gene: TRBD2; v_gene: TRBV5-1; j_gene: TRBJ2-7; abundance: .
CDR3aa: CASSTGGLGGGELFF; CDR3nt: TGTGCCAGTAGCACAGGGGGCCTCGGCGGCGGGGAGCTGTTTTTT; d_gene: TRBD1; v_gene: TRBV19; j_gene: TRBJ2-2; abundance: .
CDR3aa: CAISVQGKRSYNEQFF; CDR3nt: TGTGCCATCAGTGTTCAGGGGAAGCGCTCCTACAATGAGCAGTTCTTC; d_gene: .; v_gene: TRBV10-3; j_gene: TRBJ2-1; abundance: .
CDR3aa: CASSFRDREADTQYF; CDR3nt: TGTGCCAGCAGTTTCCGGGACAGGGAGGCAGATACGCAGTATTTT; d_gene: TRBD1; v_gene: TRBV27; j_gene: TRBJ2-3; abundance: .
CDR3aa: CASRRTGASYEQYF; CDR3nt: TGTGCCAGCAGAAGGACAGGGGCAAGCTACGAGCAGTACTTC; d_gene: TRBD1; v_gene: TRBV16; j_gene: TRBJ2-7; abundance: .
CDR3aa: CASSPGALGEQYF; CDR3nt: TGTGCCAGCTCACCGGGCGCCCTAGGGGAGCAGTACTTC; d_gene: .; v_gene: TRBV18; j_gene: TRBJ2-7; abundance: .
CDR3aa: CASSQGGWVEQFF; CDR3nt: TGTGCCAGCAGCCAGGGCGGTTGGGTTGAGCAGTTCTTC; d_gene: .; v_gene: TRBV7-9; j_gene: TRBJ2-1; abundance: .
CDR3aa: CASSDGTRPYNEQFF; CDR3nt: TGTGCCAGCAGTGACGGAACTAGACCATACAATGAGCAGTTCTTC; d_gene: .; v_gene: TRBV6-4; j_gene: TRBJ2-1; abundance: once
CDR3aa: CASSRDVYEQHF; CDR3nt: TGTGCCAGCAGCCGCGATGTTTACGAGCAGCACTTC; d_gene: .; v_gene: TRBV28; j_gene: TRBJ2-7; abundance: .
CDR3aa: CASSLFWTSGSFFWQYF; CDR3nt: .; d_gene: .; v_gene: TRBV28; j_gene: TRBJ2-7; abundance: .
CDR3aa: CASTTGATAYEQYF; CDR3nt: TGTGCCAGCACCACAGGGGCCACTGCCTACGAGCAGTACTTC; d_gene: TRBD1; v_gene: TRBV6-6; j_gene: TRBJ2-7; abundance: .
CDR3aa: CASSYPTGSSYEQYF; CDR3nt: TGTGCCAGCAGTTACCCGACAGGGAGCTCCTACGAGCAGTACTTC; d_gene: TRBD1; v_gene: TRBV6-6; j_gene: TRBJ2-7; abundance: .
CDR3aa: CASSYGTGTLGSPLHF; CDR3nt: TGTGCCAGCAGTTATGGGACAGGGACGCTAGGGTCACCCCTCCACTTT; d_gene: TRBD1; v_gene: TRBV6-5; j_gene: TRBJ1-6; abundance: .
CDR3aa: CSVDPGRVNYGYTF; CDR3nt: TGCAGCGTTGATCCCGGCAGGGTTAACTATGGCTACACCTTC; d_gene: .; v_gene: TRBV29-1; j_gene: TRBJ1-2; abundance: .
CDR3aa: CASSRATVSTEAFF; CDR3nt: TGTGCCAGCAGCCGGGCGACAGTATCCACTGAAGCTTTCTTT; d_gene: .; v_gene: TRBV5-6; j_gene: TRBJ1-1; abundance: .
CDR3aa: CASSPKGSGEQFF; CDR3nt: TGTGCCAGCTCCCCGAAGGGTAGTGGTGAGCAGTTCTTC; d_gene: .; v_gene: TRBV18; j_gene: TRBJ2-1; abundance: .
CDR3aa: CASSPESGNQPQHF; CDR3nt: TGCGCCAGCAGCCCCGAGTCGGGCAATCAGCCCCAGCATTTT; d_gene: .; v_gene: TRBV5-1; j_gene: TRBJ1-5; abundance: .
CDR3aa: CASSLGASSYNEQFF; CDR3nt: TGCGCCAGCAGCTTGGGGGCAAGCTCCTACAATGAGCAGTTCTTC; d_gene: .; v_gene: TRBV5-1; j_gene: TRBJ2-1; abundance: .
CDR3aa: CSVVGVNMNTEAFF; CDR3nt: TGCAGCGTTGTGGGGGTTAACATGAACACTGAAGCTTTCTTT; d_gene: .; v_gene: TRBV29-1; j_gene: TRBJ1-1; abundance: .